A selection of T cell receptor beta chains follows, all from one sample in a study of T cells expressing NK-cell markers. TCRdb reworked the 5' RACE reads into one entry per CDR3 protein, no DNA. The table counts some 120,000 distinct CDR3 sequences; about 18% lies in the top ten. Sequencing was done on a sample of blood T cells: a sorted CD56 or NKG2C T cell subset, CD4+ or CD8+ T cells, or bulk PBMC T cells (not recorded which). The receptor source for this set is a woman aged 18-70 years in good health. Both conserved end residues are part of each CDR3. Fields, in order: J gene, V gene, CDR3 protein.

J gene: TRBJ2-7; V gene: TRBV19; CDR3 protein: CASTLSGQGAEQYF
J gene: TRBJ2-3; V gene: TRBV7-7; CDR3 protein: CASSPQGFNTDTQYF
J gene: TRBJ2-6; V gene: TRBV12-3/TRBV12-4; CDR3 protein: CASSFVWREWSSGANVLTF
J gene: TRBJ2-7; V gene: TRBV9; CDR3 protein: CASSSRDRENEQYF
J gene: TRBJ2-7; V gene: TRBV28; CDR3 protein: CASSLRGENEQYF
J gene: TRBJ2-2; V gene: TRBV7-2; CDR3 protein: CASSPGQAWELFF
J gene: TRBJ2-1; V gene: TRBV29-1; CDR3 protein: CSVEQRNEQFF
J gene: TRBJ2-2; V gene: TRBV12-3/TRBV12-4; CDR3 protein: CASRTVTGELFF
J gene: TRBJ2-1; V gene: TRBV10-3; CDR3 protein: CAISESRDRDSPIYNEQFF
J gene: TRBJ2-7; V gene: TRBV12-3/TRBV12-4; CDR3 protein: CASSAPTEQYF
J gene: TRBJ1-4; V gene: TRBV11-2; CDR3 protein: CASSLQGPNEKLFF
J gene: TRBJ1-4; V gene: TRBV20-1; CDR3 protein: CSARDQQLAGEKLFF
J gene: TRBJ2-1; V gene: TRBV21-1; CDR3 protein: CASSKESQPGTSGRANSFF
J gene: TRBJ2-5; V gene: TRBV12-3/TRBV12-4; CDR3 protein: CASSPPSVYETQYF
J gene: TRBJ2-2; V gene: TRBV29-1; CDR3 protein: CSVEGGGSNTGELFF
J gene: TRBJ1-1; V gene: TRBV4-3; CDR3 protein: CASSQDLGAEGPDEAFF
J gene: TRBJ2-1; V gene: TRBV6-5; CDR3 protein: CASSLTGSSYNEQFF
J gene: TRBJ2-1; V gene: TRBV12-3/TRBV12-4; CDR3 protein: CASSGQGWDEQFF
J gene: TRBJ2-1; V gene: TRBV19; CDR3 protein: CASRDDSSYNEQFF
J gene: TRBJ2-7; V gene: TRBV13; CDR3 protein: CASSYPLRVYEQYF
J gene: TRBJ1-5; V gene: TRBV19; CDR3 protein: CASTDRGNQPQHF
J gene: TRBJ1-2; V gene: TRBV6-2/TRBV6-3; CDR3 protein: CASRLGTADGYTF
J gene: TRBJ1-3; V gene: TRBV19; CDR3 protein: CASSIGFGGRNTIYF
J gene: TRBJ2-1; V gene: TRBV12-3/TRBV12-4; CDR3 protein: CASRGTSWGNEQFF
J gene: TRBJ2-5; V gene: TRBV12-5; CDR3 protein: CASGLVLAGSVPVTQYF
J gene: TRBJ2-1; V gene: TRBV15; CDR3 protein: CATSRVRGGHSYNEQFF
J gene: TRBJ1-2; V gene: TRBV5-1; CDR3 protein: CASSSQSNYGYTF
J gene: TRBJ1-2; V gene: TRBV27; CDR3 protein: CASSSDWSYGYTF
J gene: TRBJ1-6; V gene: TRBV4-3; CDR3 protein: CASSHRGPGSPLHF
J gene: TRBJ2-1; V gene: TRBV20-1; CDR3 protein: CSAIRMSGLDYNEQFF
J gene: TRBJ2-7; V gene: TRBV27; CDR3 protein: CASSSLPGQTAYEQYF
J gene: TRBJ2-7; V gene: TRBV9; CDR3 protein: CASSHPRGSGIVDEQYF
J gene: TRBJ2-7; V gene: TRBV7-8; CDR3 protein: CASSPRTSGNGYEQYF
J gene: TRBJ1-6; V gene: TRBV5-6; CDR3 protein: CASSIRHSYNSPLHF
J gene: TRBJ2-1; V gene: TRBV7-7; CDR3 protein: CASSLWSADSYNEQFF
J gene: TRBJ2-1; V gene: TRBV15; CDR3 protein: CATSREGEGFYNEQFF
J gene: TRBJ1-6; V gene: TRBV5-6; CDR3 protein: CASSTAGTGDSPLHF
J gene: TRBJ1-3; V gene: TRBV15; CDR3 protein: CATSSRDRGRDTIYF
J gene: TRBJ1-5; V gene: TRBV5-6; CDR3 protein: CASSLGLGPQHF
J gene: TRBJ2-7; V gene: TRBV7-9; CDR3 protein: CASSATSGERGYEQYF
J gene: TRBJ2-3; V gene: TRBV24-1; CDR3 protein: CATSDYEGDTQYF
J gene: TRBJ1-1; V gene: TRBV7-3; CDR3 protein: CASTRRRRGLAFF
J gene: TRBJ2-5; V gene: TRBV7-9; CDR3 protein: CASSPLVETQYF
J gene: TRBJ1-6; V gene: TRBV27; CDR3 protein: CASSLRTGGRSPLHF
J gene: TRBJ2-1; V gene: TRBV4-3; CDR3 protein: CASSQDGIAGDYNEQFF
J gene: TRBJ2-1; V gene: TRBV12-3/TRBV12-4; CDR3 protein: CASRSGHSPSEQFF
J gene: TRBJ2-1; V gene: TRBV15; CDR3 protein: CATSTDRGNQNEQFF
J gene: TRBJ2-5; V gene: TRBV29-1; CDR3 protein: CSVVNHGETQYF
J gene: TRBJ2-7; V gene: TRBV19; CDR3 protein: CASSTTYEQYF
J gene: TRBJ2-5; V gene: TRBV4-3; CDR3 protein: CASSQVEGGYQETQYF
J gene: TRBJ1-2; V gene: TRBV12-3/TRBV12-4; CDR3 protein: CASSFVQEYTF